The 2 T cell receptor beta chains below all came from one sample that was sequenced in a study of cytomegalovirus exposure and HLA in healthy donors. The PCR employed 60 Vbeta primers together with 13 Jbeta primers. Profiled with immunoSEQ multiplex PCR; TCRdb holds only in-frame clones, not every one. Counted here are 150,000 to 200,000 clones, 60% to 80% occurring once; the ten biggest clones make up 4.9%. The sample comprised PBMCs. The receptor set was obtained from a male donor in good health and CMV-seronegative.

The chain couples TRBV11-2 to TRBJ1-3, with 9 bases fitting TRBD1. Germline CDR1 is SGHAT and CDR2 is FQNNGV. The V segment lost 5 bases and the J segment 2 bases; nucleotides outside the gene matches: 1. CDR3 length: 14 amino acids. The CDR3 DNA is TGTGCCAGCAGCCGGGACAGGGCTGGAAACACCATATATTTT. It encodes CASSRDRAGNTIYF.

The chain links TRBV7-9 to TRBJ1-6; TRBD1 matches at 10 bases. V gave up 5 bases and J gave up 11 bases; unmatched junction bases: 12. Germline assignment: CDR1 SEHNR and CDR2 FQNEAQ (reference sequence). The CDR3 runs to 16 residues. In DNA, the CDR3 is TGTGCCAGCAGCAAGACCGGGACAGGGGTGGATGCACCCCTCCACTTT. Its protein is CASSKTGTGVDAPLHF.